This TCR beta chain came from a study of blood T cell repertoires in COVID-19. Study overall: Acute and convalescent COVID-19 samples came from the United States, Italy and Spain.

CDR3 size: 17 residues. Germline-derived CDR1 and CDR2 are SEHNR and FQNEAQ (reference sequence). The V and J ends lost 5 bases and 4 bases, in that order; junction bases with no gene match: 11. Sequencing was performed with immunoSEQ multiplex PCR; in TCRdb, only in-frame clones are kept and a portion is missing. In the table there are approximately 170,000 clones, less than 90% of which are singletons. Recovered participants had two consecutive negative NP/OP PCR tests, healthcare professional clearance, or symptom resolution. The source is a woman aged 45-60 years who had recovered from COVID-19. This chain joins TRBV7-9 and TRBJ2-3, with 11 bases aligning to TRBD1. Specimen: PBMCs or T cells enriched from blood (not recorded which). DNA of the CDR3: TGTGCCAGCAGCCCCCGGACAGGGGGCGCCGGCCCAGATACGCAGTATTTT. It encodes CASSPRTGGAGPDTQYF. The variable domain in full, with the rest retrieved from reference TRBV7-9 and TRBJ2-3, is DTGVSQNPRHKITKRGQNVTFRCDPISEHNRLYWYRQTLGQGPEFLTYFQNEAQLEKSRLLSDRFSAERPKGSFSTLEIQRTEQGDSAMYLCASSPRTGGAGPDTQYFGPGTRLTVL.